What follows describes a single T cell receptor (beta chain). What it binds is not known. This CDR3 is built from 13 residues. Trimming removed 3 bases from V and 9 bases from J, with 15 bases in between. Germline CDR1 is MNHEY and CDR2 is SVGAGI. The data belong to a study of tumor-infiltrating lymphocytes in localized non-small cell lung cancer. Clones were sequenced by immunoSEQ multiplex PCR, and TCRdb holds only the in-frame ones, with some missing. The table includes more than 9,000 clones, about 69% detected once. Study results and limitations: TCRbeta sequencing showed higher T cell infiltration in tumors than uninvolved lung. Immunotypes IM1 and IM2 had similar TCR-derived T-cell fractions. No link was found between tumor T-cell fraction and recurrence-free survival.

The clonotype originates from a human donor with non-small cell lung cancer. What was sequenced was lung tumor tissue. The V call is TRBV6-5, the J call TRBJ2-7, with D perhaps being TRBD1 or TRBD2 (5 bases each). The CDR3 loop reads CASSYQRDARQYF. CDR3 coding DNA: TGTGCCAGCAGTTATCAACGGGACGCGAGGCAGTACTTC.